The entry below gives a single TCR beta chain sequence along with its context. The sample is drawn from a study of T cell repertoires in cytomegalovirus infection. The CDR3 spans 16 residues. V lost 2 bases and J lost 0, with 14 bases in between. Germline lookup yields CDR1 MNHEY and CDR2 SVGEGT. TCRdb reprocessed the reads with MiXCR, giving one entry per CDR3 protein. Seen here are more than 150,000 distinct CDR3 sequences, 28% observed once, and the top ten hold approximately 31%. The gene calls are TRBV6-2 or TRBV6-3 and TRBJ2-7, with D tentatively TRBD2 (7 bases). The TCR comes from a human donor in good health (CMV status not recorded). Some clones in this sample may be carry-over from other donors' samples. Sequencing input: PBMCs. The CDR3 sequence: CASSYQIGGDSYEQYF. The CDR3 DNA is TGTGCCAGCAGTTACCAGATAGGGGGGGACTCCTACGAGCAGTACTTC.